A single sample is the source of the 27 T cell receptor beta chains below, sequenced in a study of radiation and T cells in renal cell carcinoma. Libraries were prepared by immunoSEQ multiplex PCR; TCRdb keeps only in-frame clonotypes and omits some of them. This sample has 150,000 or so clones, with 88% found just once. Time point in this sample: baseline pretreatment blood. Treatment in this sample: 15 Gy SBRT to primary tumor, nephrectomy 4 weeks later. Sequencing used blood, obtained from a patient whose treatment included radiotherapy and nephrectomy. Receptors were obtained from a woman aged 70-85 years with renal cell carcinoma.

The chain employs TRBV30 and TRBJ1-4; unclear D gene. This CDR3 contains 13 residues. V lost 2 bases and J lost 3, with 7 bases in between. Germline CDR1 GTSNPN, CDR2 SVGIG (reference sequence). The CDR3 protein is CAWSRQSNEKLFF. The CDR3 DNA reads TGTGCCTGGAGTCGCCAGTCTAATGAAAAACTGTTTTTT. Looking up the rest from reference TRBV30 and TRBJ1-4 gives the full variable domain: SQTIHQWPATLVQPVGSPLSLECTVEGTSNPNLYWYRQAAGRGLQLLFYSVGIGQISSEVPQNLSASRPQDRQFILSSKKLLLSDSGFYLCAWSRQSNEKLFFGSGTQLSVL.

The chain couples TRBV10-1 to TRBJ2-4; D unclear. Trimming took off 3 bases at V and 2 bases at J, with 8 bases between the two ends. Per the germline V gene, CDR1 is WNHNN and CDR2 is SYGVQD (reference sequence). The CDR3 extends over 14 amino acids. Here the CDR3 reads CASSELGTKNIQYF. CDR3 nucleotides: TGCGCCAGCAGTGAACTGGGGACCAAAAACATTCAGTACTTC.

In DNA form, the CDR3 reads TGTGCCAGTAGTATGTCCCCCGGGAGTTCCTACGAGCAGTACTTC. Its translation is CASSMSPGSSYEQYF. The V and J genes are TRBV19 and TRBJ2-7, with a tentative D call TRBD2 (6 bases). Germline V gene sequence: CDR1 LNHDA, CDR2 SQIVND (reference sequence). This CDR3 spans 15 amino acids. Trimming shortened V by 3 bases and J by 1 base, and 13 bases separated the two germline ends.

The chain carries TRBV19 and TRBJ2-7; 9 bases are a match to TRBD1. CDR1 and CDR2 from the germline V gene are LNHDA and SQIVND (reference sequence). The CDR3 is 16 residues long. J lost 7 bases, V lost 5 bases, and 15 bases had no gene match. The DNA for the CDR3 is TGTGCCAGTAGTTTGACCGGCGGGACAGGGTCTCGTGAGCAGTACTTC. Translated: CASSLTGGTGSREQYF.

The rearrangement uses TRBV11-3 and TRBJ1-1; no reliable D call. V was shortened by 1 base and J by 1 base, with 10 bases between the two germline ends. CDR3 length: 15 residues. The V gene's germline CDR1 is SGHNT and CDR2 YENEEA. The CDR3 region is CASSLGWIGNTEAFF. The CDR3 DNA is TGTGCCAGCAGCTTAGGGTGGATCGGGAACACTGAAGCTTTCTTT.

The rearrangement links TRBV7-2 to TRBJ1-6; D is ambiguous. Germline V gene data show CDR1 as SGHTA and CDR2 as FQGNSA. Trimming cost V 6 bases and J 10 bases, with 10 bases left between them. The CDR3 extends over 12 amino acids. CDR3 amino acids: CASSSGGSPLHF. The CDR3 DNA is TGTGCCAGCAGTTCCGGCGGGTCACCCCTCCACTTT.

This clone has a single count. V usage is TRBV11-2 and J usage is TRBJ2-7; TRBD2 agrees at 8 bases. This CDR3 contains 14 residues. Unmatched junction bases numbered 7, after V lost 5 bases and J lost 4 bases. The germline CDR1 and CDR2 sequences are SGHAT and FQNNGV. CDR3 in amino acids: CASSPAGGGYEQYF. DNA for the CDR3: TGTGCCAGCAGCCCTGCCGGGGGGGGATACGAGCAGTACTTC.

The chain carries TRBV4-3 and TRBJ1-6; 9 bases fit TRBD1. The V and J ends lost 4 bases and 9 bases, in that order; junction bases with no gene match: 10. The CDR3 has 16 residues. Germline V gene lookup returns CDR1 LGHNA and CDR2 YSLEER. DNA for the CDR3: TGCGCCAGCAGCCGCACGACAGGGGGGAATGGTTCACCCCTCCACTTT. This codes for CASSRTTGGNGSPLHF.

The V gene is TRBV5-1, the J gene TRBJ1-4, with D hard to call. The CDR3 contains 13 residues. With 3 bases removed from V and 4 bases from J, the gap between germline ends came to 7 bases. Germline V gives CDR1 SGHRS, CDR2 YFSETQ. The CDR3: CASSWRNNEKLFF. CDR3 nucleotides: TGCGCCAGCAGCTGGCGGAATAATGAAAAACTGTTTTTT. The whole variable domain, remainder taken from reference TRBV5-1 and TRBJ1-4, is KAGVTQTPRYLIKTRGQQVTLSCSPISGHRSVSWYQQTPGQGLQFLFEYFSETQRNKGNFPGRFSGRQFSNSRSEMNVSTLELGDSALYLCASSWRNNEKLFFGSGTQLSVL.

This chain links TRBV5-1 with TRBJ2-5, with TRBD2 matching over 7 bases. The J segment lost 5 bases and the V segment lost 2 bases, leaving 9 bases of the junction unmatched. The CDR3 runs 15 residues. Looked up from germline, CDR1 is SGHRS and CDR2 is YFSETQ. In DNA form, the CDR3 reads TGCGCCAGCAGCTTAGTTCCGGGGGAGGGTGAGACCCAGTACTTC. Translating it yields CASSLVPGEGETQYF.

This chain joins TRBV28 and TRBJ1-4; weak D call: TRBD1 (6 bases). V was cut by 3 bases and J by 7 bases, with 15 bases left in between. Germline V gene sequence: CDR1 MDHEN, CDR2 SYDVKM. The CDR3 totals 15 residues. Here the CDR3 reads CASSLAGGSGEKLFF. CDR3 coding DNA: TGTGCCAGCAGTTTGGCGGGGGGCTCGGGTGAAAAACTGTTTTTT.

The genes are TRBV11-2 and TRBJ2-2, with D unclear. This CDR3 region has 14 residues. V lost 1 base and J 3 bases, leaving 6 bases between the germline ends. Per the germline V gene, CDR1 is SGHAT and CDR2 is FQNNGV. The DNA for the CDR3 is TGTGCCAGCAGCTTAGGGAGTCACACCGGGGAGCTGTTTTTT. Its translation: CASSLGSHTGELFF. The variable domain in full, with the rest retrieved from reference TRBV11-2 and TRBJ2-2, is EAGVAQSPRYKIIEKRQSVAFWCNPISGHATLYWYQQILGQGPKLLIQFQNNGVVDDSQLPKDRFSAERLKGVDSTLKIQPAKLEDSAVYLCASSLGSHTGELFFGEGSRLTVL.

The V gene is TRBV14, the J gene TRBJ1-2; D is uncertain. The CDR3 contains 14 residues. Germline CDR1 and CDR2: SGHDN and FVKESK. V was shortened by 1 base and J by 4 bases, with 10 bases between the two germline ends. The chain's CDR3 is CASSQAARSYGYTF. The DNA for the CDR3 is TGTGCCAGCAGCCAAGCCGCCAGGTCCTATGGCTACACCTTC.

The chain employs TRBV18 and TRBJ2-7; TRBD1 agrees at 10 bases. The CDR3 extends over 14 amino acids. The V segment lost 3 bases and the J segment 2 bases; nucleotides outside the gene matches: 1. Germline V gives CDR1 KGHSH, CDR2 LQKENI. The CDR3 sequence: CASSPGQGPYEQYF. The CDR3 DNA follows: TGTGCCAGCTCACCGGGACAGGGGCCCTACGAGCAGTACTTC.

The chain joins TRBV2 to TRBJ2-3; D not certain. CDR3 length equals 15 residues. Germline lookup yields CDR1 SNHLY and CDR2 FYNNEI. Trimming stripped 4 bases from V and 3 bases from J, with 14 bases between. The CDR3 sequence is CASSVGRKTTDTQYF. Written as DNA, the CDR3 is TGTGCCAGCAGTGTGGGCAGAAAGACAACAGATACGCAGTATTTT. Filled out from reference TRBV2 and TRBJ2-3, the complete variable domain reads EPEVTQTPSHQVTQMGQEVILRCVPISNHLYFYWYRQILGQKVEFLVSFYNNEISEKSEIFDDQFSVERPDGSNFTLKIRSTKLEDSAMYFCASSVGRKTTDTQYFGPGTRLTVL.

V gene TRBV25-1 combines with J gene TRBJ2-2, with D tentatively TRBD2 (5 bases). From germline, CDR1 is MGHDK and CDR2 SYGVNS. V was shortened by 7 bases and J by 7 bases, with 10 bases between the two germline ends. The length of the CDR3 is 12 residues. CDR3 coding DNA: TGTGCCAGCATCCGGGGTAGCGGGGAGCTGTTTTTT. It is translated as CASIRGSGELFF. The complete variable domain, with remaining parts taken from reference TRBV25-1 and TRBJ2-2, reads EADIYQTPRYLVIGTGKKITLECSQTMGHDKMYWYQQDPGMELHLIHYSYGVNSTEKGDLSSESTVSRIRTEHFPLTLESARPSHTSQYLCASIRGSGELFFGEGSRLTVL.

V gene TRBV29-1 combines with J gene TRBJ2-7, with 11 bases matching TRBD2. Germline CDR1 and CDR2: SQVTM and ANQGSEA. Germline trimming cut 2 bases from V and 4 bases from J; bases unmatched to any gene: 7. This CDR3 spans 15 amino acids. This CDR3 is CSVEMVSGGVYEQYF. CDR3 DNA: TGCAGCGTTGAAATGGTTAGCGGGGGGGTTTACGAGCAGTACTTC.

This chain joins TRBV28 and TRBJ1-2; no clear D gene. V was clipped by 3 bases and J by 5 bases, with 10 bases between them. This CDR3 has 13 residues. Germline V lookup: CDR1 MDHEN, CDR2 SYDVKM. In DNA, the CDR3 is TGTGCCAGCAGTTTGGGAAGGGTATATGGCTACACCTTC. It specifies CASSLGRVYGYTF.

This clone was found once. The rearrangement links TRBV30 to TRBJ2-5; no clear D gene. Trimming left V 0 bases short and J 5 bases short, with 4 bases between. CDR1 and CDR2 from the germline V gene are GTSNPN and SVGIG (reference sequence). The CDR3 has 11 residues. The CDR3 loop reads CAWSVRETQYF. In nucleotides, the CDR3 is TGTGCCTGGAGTGTGCGGGAGACCCAGTACTTC.

The chain joins TRBV7-3 to TRBJ1-1; D call uncertain. Germline CDR1 reads SGHTA; CDR2 reads FQGTGA. V lost 2 bases to trimming and J lost 1 base, with 8 bases between them. The CDR3 covers 14 residues. The chain's CDR3 is CASSLSGPNTEAFF. The CDR3 DNA follows: TGTGCCAGCAGCTTATCAGGACCGAACACTGAAGCTTTCTTT.

In its sample, this clone was seen once. The gene calls are TRBV10-2 and TRBJ2-5; 7 nucleotides line up with TRBD2. The V gene's germline CDR1 is WSHSY and CDR2 SAAADI. Germline trimming cut 5 bases from V and 5 bases from J; bases unmatched to any gene: 8. The CDR3 length is 14 residues. CDR3 in amino acids: CASSIRGGGETQYF. DNA for the CDR3: TGCGCCAGCAGTATTCGCGGGGGAGGGGAGACCCAGTACTTC.

The rearrangement uses TRBV5-6 and TRBJ1-2; 8 bases fit TRBD1. The CDR3 loop spans 16 amino acids. Trimming cost V 0 bases and J 4 bases; bases outside gene matches: 8. Per germline, CDR1 SGHDT and CDR2 YYEEEE. The CDR3 DNA follows: TGTGCCAGCAGCTTGGGCGGGACAGGAATACTCTATGGCTACACCTTC. Protein: CASSLGGTGILYGYTF.

The chain joins TRBV5-5 to TRBJ1-3, with 7 bases aligning to TRBD1. V was clipped by 4 bases and J by 3 bases; unmatched bases: 10. The CDR3 is made up of 16 amino acids. Germline CDR1 and CDR2: SGHKS and YYEKEE (reference sequence). The CDR3 DNA reads TGTGCCAGCAGCGTCGGACCGGGACAGCTTGGAAACACCATATATTTT. As protein: CASSVGPGQLGNTIYF.

The genes are TRBV5-1 and TRBJ2-7, with a weak D call TRBD2 (8 bases). The CDR3 contains 14 residues. CDR1 is SGHRS and CDR2 is YFSETQ in the germline V gene. The V end lost 4 bases, the J end lost 5 bases, and 16 bases lay between the germline ends. The CDR3 DNA sequence: TGCGCCAGCAGCCGCCGGGAGGGGGCGGACGAGCAGTACTTC. This translates into CASSRREGADEQYF.

This chain links TRBV11-3 with TRBJ2-5; D ambiguous. This CDR3 is 16 amino acids long. V was clipped by 5 bases and J by 2 bases, with 18 bases between them. The germline CDR1 and CDR2 sequences are SGHNT and YENEEA. This chain's CDR3 is CASSTRAAVLQETQYF. The CDR3 DNA reads as TGTGCCAGCAGCACCCGGGCGGCGGTACTACAAGAGACCCAGTACTTC.

J is TRBJ2-3 and V is TRBV6-6, with D unclear. Germline V gene sequence: CDR1 MNHNY, CDR2 SVGAGI (reference sequence). The CDR3 loop spans 12 amino acids. Between the trimmed V and J ends, which lost 5 bases and 8 bases, there was a span of 11 bases. In DNA form, the CDR3 reads TGTGCCAGCAGTCCCTCGGAAGGTACGCAGTATTTT. Translating gives CASSPSEGTQYF.

The chain links TRBV6-1 to TRBJ2-7; D possibly uses TRBD1 or TRBD2 (6 bases each). CDR3 length: 14 amino acids. Germline CDR1 is MNHNS and CDR2 is SASEGT. Deletions cut 3 bases from V and 3 bases from J, with 12 bases between. The CDR3 nucleotides read TGTGCCAGCAGTGAGGGGGCGGGGTACTACGAGCAGTACTTC. It translates to CASSEGAGYYEQYF.